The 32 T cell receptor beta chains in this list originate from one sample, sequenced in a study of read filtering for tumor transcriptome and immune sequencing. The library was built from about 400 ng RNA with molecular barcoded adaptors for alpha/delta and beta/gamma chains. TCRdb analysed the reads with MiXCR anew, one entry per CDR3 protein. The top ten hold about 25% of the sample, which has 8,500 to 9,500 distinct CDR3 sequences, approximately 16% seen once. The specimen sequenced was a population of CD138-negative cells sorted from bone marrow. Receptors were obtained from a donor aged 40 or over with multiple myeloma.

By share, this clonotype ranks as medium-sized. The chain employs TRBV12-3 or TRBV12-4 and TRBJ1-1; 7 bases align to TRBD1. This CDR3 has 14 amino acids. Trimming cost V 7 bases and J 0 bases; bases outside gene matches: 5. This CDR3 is CASIPGQMNTEAFF. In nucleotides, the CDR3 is TGTGCCAGCATTCCGGGACAGATGAACACTGAAGCTTTCTTT.

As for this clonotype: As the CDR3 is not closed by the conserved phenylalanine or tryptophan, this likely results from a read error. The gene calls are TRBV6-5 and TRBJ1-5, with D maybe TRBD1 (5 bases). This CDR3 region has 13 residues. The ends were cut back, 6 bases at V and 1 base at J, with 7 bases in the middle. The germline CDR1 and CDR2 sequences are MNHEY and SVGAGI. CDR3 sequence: CASRGASNQPQHS. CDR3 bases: TGTGCCAGCAGAGGGGCAAGCAATCAGCCCCAGCATTCT.

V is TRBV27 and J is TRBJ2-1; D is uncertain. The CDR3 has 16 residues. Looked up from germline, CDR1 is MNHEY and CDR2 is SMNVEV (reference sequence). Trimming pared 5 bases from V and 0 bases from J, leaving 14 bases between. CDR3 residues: CASSPPQLSSYNEQFF. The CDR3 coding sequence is TGTGCCAGCAGTCCCCCCCAGCTGAGCTCCTACAATGAGCAGTTCTTC.

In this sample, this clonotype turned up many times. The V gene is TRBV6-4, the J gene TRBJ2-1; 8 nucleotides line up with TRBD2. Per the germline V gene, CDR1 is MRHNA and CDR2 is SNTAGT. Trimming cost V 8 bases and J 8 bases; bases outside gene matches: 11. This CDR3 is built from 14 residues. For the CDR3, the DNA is TGTGCCAGCCGGAGGGCAGCGGGAGAGGATGAGCAGTTCTTC. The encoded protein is CASRRAAGEDEQFF.

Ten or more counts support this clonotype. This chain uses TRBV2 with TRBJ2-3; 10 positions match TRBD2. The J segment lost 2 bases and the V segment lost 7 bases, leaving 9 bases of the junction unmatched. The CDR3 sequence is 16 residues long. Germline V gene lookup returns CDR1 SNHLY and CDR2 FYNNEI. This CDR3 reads CASTGTSAYSTDTQYF. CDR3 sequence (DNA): TGTGCCAGCACTGGGACTAGCGCATATTCCACAGATACGCAGTATTTT.

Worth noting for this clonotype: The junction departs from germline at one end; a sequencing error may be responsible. The CDR3 loop is CASSLGSSGELLF. In DNA form, the CDR3 reads TGTGCCAGCAGCTTGGGTAGCTCCGGGGAGCTGCTTTTT. This sequence joins TRBV7-9 and TRBJ2-2; tentatively, D is TRBD2 (5 bases). CDR1 and CDR2 from the germline V gene are SEHNR and FQNEAQ (reference sequence). The CDR3 spans 13 residues.

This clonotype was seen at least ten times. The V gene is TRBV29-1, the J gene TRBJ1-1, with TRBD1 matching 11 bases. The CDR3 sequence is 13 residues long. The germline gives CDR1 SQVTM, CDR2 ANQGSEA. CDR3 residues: CTTIRDRGTEAFF. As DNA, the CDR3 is TGCACCACGATCCGGGACAGGGGGACTGAAGCTTTCTTT. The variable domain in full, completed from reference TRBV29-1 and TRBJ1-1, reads SAVISQKPSRDICQRGTSLTIQCQVDSQVTMMFWYRQQPGQSLTLIATANQGSEATYESGFVIDKFPISRPNLTFSTLTVSNMSPEDSSIYLCTTIRDRGTEAFFGQGTRLTVV.

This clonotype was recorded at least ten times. Here the CDR3 reads CASSPDRSDTQYF. CDR3 bases: TGTGCCAGCAGCCCTGATCGTTCAGATACGCAGTATTTT. V gene TRBV7-6 combines with J gene TRBJ2-3, with unresolved D. The CDR3 has 13 amino acids. Looked up from germline, CDR1 is SGHVS and CDR2 is FNYEAQ. Trimming left V 5 bases short and J 4 bases short, with 10 bases between.

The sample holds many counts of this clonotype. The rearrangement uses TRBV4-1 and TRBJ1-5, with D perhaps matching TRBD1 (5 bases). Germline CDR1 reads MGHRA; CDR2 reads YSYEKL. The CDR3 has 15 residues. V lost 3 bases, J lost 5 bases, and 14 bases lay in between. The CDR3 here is CASSHTRQGDQPQHF. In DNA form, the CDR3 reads TGCGCCAGCAGCCACACGCGACAAGGGGATCAGCCCCAGCATTTT.

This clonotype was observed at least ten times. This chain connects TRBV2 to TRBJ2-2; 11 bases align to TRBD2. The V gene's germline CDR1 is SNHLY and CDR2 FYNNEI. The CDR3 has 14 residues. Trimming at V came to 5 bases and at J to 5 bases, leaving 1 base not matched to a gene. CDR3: CASSRTSGTGELFF. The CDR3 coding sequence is TGTGCCAGCAGTCGGACTAGCGGGACCGGGGAGCTGTTTTTT.

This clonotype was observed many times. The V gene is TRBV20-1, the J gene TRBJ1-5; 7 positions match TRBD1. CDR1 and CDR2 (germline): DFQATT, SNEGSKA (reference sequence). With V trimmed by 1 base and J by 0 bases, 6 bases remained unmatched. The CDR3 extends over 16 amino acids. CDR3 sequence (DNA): TGCAGTGCTAGAGGGGACAGCCTTTATAGCAATCAGCCCCAGCATTTT. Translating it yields CSARGDSLYSNQPQHF.

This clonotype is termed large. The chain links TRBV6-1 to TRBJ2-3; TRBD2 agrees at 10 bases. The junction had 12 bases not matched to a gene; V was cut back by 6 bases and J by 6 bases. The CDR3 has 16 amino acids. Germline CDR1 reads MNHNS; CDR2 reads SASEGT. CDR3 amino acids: CASSPFGGSGRDTQYF. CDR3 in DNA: TGTGCCAGCAGCCCCTTTGGTGGTAGCGGGAGGGATACGCAGTATTTT.

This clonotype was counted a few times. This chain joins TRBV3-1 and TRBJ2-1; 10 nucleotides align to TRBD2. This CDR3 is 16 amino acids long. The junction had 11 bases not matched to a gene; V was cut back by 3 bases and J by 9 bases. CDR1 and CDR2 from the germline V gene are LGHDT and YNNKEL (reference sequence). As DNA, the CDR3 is TGTGCCAGCAGCCATGGTGGAGCGGGGGGGCTGGGTGAGCAGTTCTTC. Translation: CASSHGGAGGLGEQFF.

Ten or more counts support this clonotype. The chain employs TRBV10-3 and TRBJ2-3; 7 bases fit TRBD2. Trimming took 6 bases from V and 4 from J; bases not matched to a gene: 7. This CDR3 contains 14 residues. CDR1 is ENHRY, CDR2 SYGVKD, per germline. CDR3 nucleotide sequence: TGTGCCATCAGAACCGGGACTACAGCAGATACGCAGTATTTT. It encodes CAIRTGTTADTQYF.

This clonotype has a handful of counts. The CDR3 DNA is TGTGCCAGCACCTCGAGGATTTCGGGGCCAGAGACCCAGTACTTC. Protein product: CASTSRISGPETQYF. The chain combines TRBV7-9 with TRBJ2-5; either TRBD1 or TRBD2 may supply D (5 bases each). Germline V lookup: CDR1 SEHNR, CDR2 FQNEAQ (reference sequence). The V gene lost 7 bases and the J gene lost 4 bases, with 19 bases spanning the gap. CDR3 length equals 15 residues.

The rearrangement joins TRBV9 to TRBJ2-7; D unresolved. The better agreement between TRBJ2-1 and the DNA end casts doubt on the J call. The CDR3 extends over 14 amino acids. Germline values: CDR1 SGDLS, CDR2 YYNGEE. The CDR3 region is CASSAEDGAHEQFF. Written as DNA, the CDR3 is TGTGCCAGCAGCGCCGAGGACGGAGCCCACGAGCAGTTCTTC.

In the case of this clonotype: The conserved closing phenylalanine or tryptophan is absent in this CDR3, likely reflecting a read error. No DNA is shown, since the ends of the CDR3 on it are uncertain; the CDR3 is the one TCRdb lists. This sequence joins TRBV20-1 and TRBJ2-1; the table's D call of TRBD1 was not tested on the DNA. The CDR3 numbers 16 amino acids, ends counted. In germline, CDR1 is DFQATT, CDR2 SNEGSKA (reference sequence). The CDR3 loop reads CSARAGTGGEGNERIS.

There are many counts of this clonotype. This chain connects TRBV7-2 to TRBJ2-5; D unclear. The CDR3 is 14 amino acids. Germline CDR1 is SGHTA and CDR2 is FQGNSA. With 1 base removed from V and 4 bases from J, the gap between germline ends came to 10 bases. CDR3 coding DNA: TGTGCCAGCAGCTTAGGGGTGGGTAGAGAGACCCAGTACTTC. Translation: CASSLGVGRETQYF.

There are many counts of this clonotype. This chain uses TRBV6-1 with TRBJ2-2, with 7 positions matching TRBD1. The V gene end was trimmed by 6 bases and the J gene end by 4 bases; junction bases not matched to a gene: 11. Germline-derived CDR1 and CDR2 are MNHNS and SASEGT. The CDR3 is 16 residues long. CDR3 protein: CASSLPTGLTTGELFF. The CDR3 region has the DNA TGTGCCAGCAGCCTCCCGACAGGGTTGACCACCGGGGAGCTGTTTTTT.

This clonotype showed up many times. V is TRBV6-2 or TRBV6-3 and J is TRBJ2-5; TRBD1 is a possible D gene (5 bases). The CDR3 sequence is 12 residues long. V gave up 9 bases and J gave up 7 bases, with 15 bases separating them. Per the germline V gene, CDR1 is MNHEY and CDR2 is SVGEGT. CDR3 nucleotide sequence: TGTGCCAGTGACAACCCCCAGGGGACCCAGTACTTC. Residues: CASDNPQGTQYF.

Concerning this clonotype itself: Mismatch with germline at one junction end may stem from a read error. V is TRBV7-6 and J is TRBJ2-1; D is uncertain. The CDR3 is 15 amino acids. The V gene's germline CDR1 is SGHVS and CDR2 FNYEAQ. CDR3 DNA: TGTGCCAGCAGCGGCCAAACGAGCTCCTACAATGAGCAATCCTTC. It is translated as CASSGQTSSYNEQSF.

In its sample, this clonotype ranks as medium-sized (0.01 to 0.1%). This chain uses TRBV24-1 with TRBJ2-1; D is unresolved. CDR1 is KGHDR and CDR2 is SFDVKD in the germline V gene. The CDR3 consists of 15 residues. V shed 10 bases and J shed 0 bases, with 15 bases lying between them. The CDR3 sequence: CATTSKPDSYNEQFF. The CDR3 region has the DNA TGTGCCACGACCTCCAAGCCGGACTCCTACAATGAGCAGTTCTTC.

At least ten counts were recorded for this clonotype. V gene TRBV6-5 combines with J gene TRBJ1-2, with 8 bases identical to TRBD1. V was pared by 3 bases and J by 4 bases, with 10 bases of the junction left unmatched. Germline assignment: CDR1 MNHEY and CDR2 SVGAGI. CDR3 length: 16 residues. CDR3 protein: CASSYIRTGGSYGYTF. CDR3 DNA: TGTGCCAGCAGTTATATAAGAACAGGGGGTAGCTATGGCTACACCTTC.

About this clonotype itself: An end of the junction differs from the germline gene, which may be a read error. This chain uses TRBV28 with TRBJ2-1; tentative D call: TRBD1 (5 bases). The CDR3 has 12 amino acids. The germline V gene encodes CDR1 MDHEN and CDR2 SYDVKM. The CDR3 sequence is CASSSGLNEQSF. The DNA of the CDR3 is TGTGCCAGCAGCTCAGGGCTCAATGAGCAGTCCTTC.

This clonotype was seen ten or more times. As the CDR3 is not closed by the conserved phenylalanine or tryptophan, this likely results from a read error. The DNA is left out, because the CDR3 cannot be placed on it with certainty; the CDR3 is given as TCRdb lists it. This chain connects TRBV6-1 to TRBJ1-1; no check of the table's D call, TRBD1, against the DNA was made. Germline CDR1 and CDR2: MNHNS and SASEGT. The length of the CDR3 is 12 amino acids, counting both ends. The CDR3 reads CASSETGTGVDL.

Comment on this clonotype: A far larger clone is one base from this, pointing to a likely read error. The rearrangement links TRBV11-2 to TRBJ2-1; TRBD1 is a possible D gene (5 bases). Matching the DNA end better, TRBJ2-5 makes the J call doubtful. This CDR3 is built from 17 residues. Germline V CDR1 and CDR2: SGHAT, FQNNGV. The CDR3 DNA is TGTGCCAGCAGCTTAGGCGACAGCCATTGGATACAAGAGACCCAGTACTTC. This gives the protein CASSLGDSHWIQETQYF.

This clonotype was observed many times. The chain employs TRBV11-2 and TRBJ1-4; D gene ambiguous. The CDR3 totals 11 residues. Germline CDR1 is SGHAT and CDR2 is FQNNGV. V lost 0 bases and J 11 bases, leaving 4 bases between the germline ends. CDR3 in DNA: TGTGCCAGCAGCTTAGACAGGAAACTGTTTTTT. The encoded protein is CASSLDRKLFF.

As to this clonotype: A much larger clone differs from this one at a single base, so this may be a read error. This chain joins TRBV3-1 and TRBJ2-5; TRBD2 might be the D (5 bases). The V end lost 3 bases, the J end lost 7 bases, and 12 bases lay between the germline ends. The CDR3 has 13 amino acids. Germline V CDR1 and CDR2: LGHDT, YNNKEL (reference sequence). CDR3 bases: TGTGCCAGCAGCCATTACGGACTGGGGACCCAGTACTTC. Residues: CASSHYGLGTQYF.

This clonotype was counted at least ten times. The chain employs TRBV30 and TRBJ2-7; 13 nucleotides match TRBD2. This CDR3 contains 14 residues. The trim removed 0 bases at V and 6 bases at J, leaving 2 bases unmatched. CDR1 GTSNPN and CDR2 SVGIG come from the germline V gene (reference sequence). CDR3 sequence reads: CAWSVGLAGVEQYF. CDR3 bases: TGTGCCTGGAGTGTAGGACTAGCGGGAGTCGAGCAGTACTTC.

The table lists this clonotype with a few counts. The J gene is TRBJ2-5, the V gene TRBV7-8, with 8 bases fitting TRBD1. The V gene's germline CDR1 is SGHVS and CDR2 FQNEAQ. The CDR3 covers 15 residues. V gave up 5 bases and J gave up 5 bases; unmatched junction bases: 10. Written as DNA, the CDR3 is TGTGCCAGCAGCGGGCAAGGACAGGGATCCGAGACCCAGTACTTC. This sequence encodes CASSGQGQGSETQYF.

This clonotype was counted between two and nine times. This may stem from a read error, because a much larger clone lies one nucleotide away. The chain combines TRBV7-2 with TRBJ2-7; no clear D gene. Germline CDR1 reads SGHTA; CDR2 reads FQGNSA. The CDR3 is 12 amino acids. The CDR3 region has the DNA TGTGCCAGCAGCTTAGGCAGCTACGAGCAGGACTTC. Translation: CASSLGSYEQDF. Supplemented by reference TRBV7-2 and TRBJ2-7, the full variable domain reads GAGVSQSPSNKVTEKGKDVELRCDPISGHTALYWYRQSLGQGLEFLIYFQGNSAPDKSGLPSDRFSAERTGGSVSTLTIQRTQQEDSAVYLCASSLGSYEQDFGPGTRLTVT.

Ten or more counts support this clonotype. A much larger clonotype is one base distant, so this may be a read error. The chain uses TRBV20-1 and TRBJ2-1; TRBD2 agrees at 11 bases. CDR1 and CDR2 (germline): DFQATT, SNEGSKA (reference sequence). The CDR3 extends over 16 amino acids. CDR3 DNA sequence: TGCAGTGCTAGGATTGACACTAGCGGGGGCTACAATGGGCAGTTCTTC. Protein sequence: CSARIDTSGGYNGQFF.